Presented here are 5 T cell receptor beta chains from one specimen sequenced in a study of post-analysis software for immune sequencing data (dated by TCRdb to 2015 to 2017). Overall study results and their limits: Roughly 5 TRBV segments, including TRBV5-6, TRBV5-1 and TRBV20-1, were significantly more frequent in patients than controls.

These receptors have no known antigen. Receptor libraries were prepared by PCR. This sample was sequenced with an Illumina HiSeq 2500. Unique molecular identifiers were incorporated into TCR beta cDNA libraries to reduce PCR and sequencing biases. Through fastp at Q25 and MiXCR, TCRdb rebuilt clones from the public reads, retaining in-frame beta chains. CDR3 protein duplicates are merged, each entry listing the most common genes and DNA. For this sample there are about 770,000 distinct CDR3 sequences; around 46% appear just once. Approximately 5% of the sample comes from the top ten. The sequencing sample was made of blood. Receptors were obtained from a girl aged 10-17 years with multiple sclerosis.

The chain carries TRBV6-6 and TRBJ2-1; D possibly corresponds to TRBD2 (5 bases). The V end was cut by 5 bases, the J end by 9 bases, with 11 bases between. The CDR3 has 12 residues. Germline CDR1 reads MNHNY; CDR2 reads SVGAGI (reference sequence). This CDR3 reads CASSHGRGEQFF. The DNA of the CDR3 is TGTGCCAGCAGTCACGGTCGGGGTGAGCAGTTCTTC.

In DNA form, the CDR3 reads TGCGCCAGCAGCCAAAGCTCTGGGCGGGAGAAGGCCGGGGAGCTGTTTTTT. It is translated as CASSQSSGREKAGELFF. The chain carries TRBV4-1 and TRBJ2-2; 7 nucleotides align to TRBD2. The CDR3 is 17 amino acids. The trim removed 2 bases at V and 6 bases at J, leaving 12 bases unmatched. Germline assignment: CDR1 MGHRA and CDR2 YSYEKL.

This clonotype was seen more than once but under ten times. The J gene is TRBJ2-1, the V gene TRBV28, with 10 nucleotides matching TRBD2. The CDR3 extends over 16 amino acids. CDR1 is MDHEN and CDR2 is SYDVKM in the germline V gene. After removal of 8 bases from V and 7 bases from J, the junction contained 14 bases not matched to a gene. This CDR3 is CASVRLAGEGRNEQFF. In DNA form, the CDR3 reads TGTGCCAGCGTTCGACTAGCGGGTGAGGGTAGGAATGAGCAGTTCTTC.

This clonotype has more than one count but fewer than ten. The rearrangement links TRBV27 to TRBJ1-1, with unresolved D. Germline CDR1 and CDR2: MNHEY and SMNVEV (reference sequence). CDR3 length: 13 amino acids. V lost 1 base to trimming and J lost 4 bases, with 7 bases between them. The DNA of the CDR3 is TGTGCCAGCAGTTTATTTAGTGGCACTGAAGCTTTCTTT. It encodes CASSLFSGTEAFF.

This clonotype was seen a few times. The chain couples TRBV20-1 to TRBJ1-1; D is uncertain. From germline, CDR1 is DFQATT and CDR2 SNEGSKA (reference sequence). The ends were cut back, 3 bases at V and 2 bases at J, with 10 bases in the middle. CDR3 length: 13 amino acids. Written as DNA, the CDR3 is TGCAGTGCTAGCCAGAGTTTTAACACTGAAGCTTTCTTT. Amino acid sequence: CSASQSFNTEAFF.